The T cell receptor beta chain described here comes from a study of vaccination effects on CD4 cells after COVID-19. The repertoire was sequenced with immunoSEQ multiplex PCR; TCRdb's copy has only in-frame clones and lacks some. The sample lists approximately 37,000 clones; about 67% were seen once. About this clone itself: Its antigen is currently unknown.

Culture proceeded for more than 8 days, and CD4+ T cells were then isolated. Participants each got two BNT162b2 or mRNA-1273 vaccine doses. CDR1 SGHDT and CDR2 YYEEEE come from the germline V gene. With 4 bases removed from V and 0 bases from J, the gap between germline ends came to 21 bases. The CDR3 contains 18 residues. J is TRBJ2-3 and V is TRBV5-6; the D gene is possibly TRBD1 (6 bases). The clonotype was recovered from a human donor who received a COVID-19 vaccine. The starting material was CD4+ T cells from PBMCs cultured without peptide, obtained after COVID-19 vaccination. CDR3 nucleotide sequence: TGTGCCAGCAGCCGTCTTGTAGGGCCGGGACACAGCACAGATACGCAGTATTTT. It is translated as CASSRLVGPGHSTDTQYF.